The 3 T cell receptor beta chains below all came from one sample that was sequenced in a study of vaccination effects on CD4 cells after COVID-19. This table comes from immunoSEQ multiplex PCR, and its TCRdb copy is limited to in-frame clones, with some not included. The profile shows around 23,000 clones, around 72% of them singletons. These receptors lack a known antigen. Viral peptide pools were used in the ViraFEST assay to expand antigen-specific CD4+ T cells, and sequencing came afterward. Subsequent to a culture period of nine to ten days, CD4+ T cells were isolated. Documented for the person is a PCR-confirmed SARS-CoV-2 infection occurring between March and December 2020. The material was CD4+ T cells from PBMCs cultured with a peptide pool, obtained before COVID-19 vaccination. Receptors originate from a human donor who had a prior SARS-CoV-2 infection.

This chain connects TRBV20-1 to TRBJ1-3; TRBD1 matches at 8 bases. CDR1 and CDR2 (germline): DFQATT, SNEGSKA (reference sequence). Germline trimming cut 6 bases from V and 8 bases from J; bases unmatched to any gene: 3. This CDR3 is 11 amino acids long. CDR3 nucleotide sequence: TGCAGTGCCGACAGGGGTGACACCATATATTTT. It is translated as CSADRGDTIYF.

This chain links TRBV29-1 with TRBJ2-1; TRBD1 matches at 7 bases. In germline, CDR1 is SQVTM, CDR2 ANQGSEA. The CDR3 is 14 residues long. The ends lost 6 bases at V and 4 bases at J; junction bases unmatched: 9. The CDR3 here is CSVRDRSTYNEQFF. As DNA, the CDR3 is TGCAGCGTCCGGGACAGAAGTACGTACAATGAGCAGTTCTTC.

J is TRBJ2-7 and V is TRBV2; 11 bases fit TRBD1. The V gene's germline CDR1 is SNHLY and CDR2 FYNNEI. The V and J ends lost 6 bases and 7 bases, in that order; junction bases with no gene match: 5. The CDR3 length is 13 residues. CDR3 protein: CASSRDRGNEQYF. CDR3 nucleotides: TGTGCCAGCAGCCGGGACAGGGGGAATGAGCAGTACTTC.